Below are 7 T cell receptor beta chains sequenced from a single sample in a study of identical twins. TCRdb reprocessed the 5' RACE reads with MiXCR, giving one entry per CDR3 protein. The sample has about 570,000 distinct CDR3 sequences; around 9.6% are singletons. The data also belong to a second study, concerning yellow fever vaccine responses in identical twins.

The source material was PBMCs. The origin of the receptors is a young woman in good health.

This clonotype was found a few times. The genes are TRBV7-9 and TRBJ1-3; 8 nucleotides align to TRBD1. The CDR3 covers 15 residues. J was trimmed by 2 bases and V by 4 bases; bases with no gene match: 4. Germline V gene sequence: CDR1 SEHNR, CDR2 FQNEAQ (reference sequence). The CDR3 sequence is CASSWTGTTGNTIYF. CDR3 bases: TGTGCCAGCAGCTGGACAGGGACGACTGGAAACACCATATATTTT.

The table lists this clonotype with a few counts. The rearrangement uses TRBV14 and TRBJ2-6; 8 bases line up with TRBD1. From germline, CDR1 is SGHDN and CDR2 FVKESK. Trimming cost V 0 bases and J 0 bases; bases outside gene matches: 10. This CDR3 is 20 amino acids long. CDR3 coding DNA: TGTGCCAGCAGCCAAGATTTGGGGGACAGGCCCTTCTCTGGGGCCAACGTCCTGACTTTC. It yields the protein CASSQDLGDRPFSGANVLTF.

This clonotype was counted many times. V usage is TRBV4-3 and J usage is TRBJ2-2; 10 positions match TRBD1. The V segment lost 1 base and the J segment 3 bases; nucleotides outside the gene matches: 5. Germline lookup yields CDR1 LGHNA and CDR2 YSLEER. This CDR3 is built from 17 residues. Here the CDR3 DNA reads TGCGCCAGCAGCCAAGGTCCGGGACAGGGGCACACCGGGGAGCTGTTTTTT. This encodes CASSQGPGQGHTGELFF.

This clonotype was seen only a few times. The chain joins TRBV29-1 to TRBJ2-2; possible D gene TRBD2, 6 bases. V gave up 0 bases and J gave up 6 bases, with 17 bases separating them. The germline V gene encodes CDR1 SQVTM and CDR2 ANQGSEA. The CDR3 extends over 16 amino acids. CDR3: CSVEDSRGGLAGELFF. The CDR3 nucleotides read TGCAGCGTTGAAGATTCGAGGGGAGGCCTTGCCGGGGAGCTGTTTTTT.

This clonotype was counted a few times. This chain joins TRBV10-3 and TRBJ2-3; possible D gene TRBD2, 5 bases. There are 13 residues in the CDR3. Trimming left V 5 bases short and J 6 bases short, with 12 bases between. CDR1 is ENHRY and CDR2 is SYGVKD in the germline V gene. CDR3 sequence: CAISQLVADTQYF. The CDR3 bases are TGTGCCATCAGTCAACTAGTTGCCGATACGCAGTATTTT.

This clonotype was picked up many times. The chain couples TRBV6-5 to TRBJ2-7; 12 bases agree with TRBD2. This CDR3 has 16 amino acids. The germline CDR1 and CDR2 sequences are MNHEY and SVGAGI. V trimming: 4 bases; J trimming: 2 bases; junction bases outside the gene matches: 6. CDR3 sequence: CASSLRTSGIPYEQYF. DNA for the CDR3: TGTGCCAGCAGTTTAAGGACTAGCGGGATCCCCTACGAGCAGTACTTC.

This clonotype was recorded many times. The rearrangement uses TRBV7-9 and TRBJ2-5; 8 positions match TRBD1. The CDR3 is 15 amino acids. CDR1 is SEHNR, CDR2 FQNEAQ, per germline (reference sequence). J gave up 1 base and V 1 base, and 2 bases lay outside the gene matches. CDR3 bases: TGTGCCAGCAGCTTAGTTACAGGGGGCCAAGAGACCCAGTACTTC. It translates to CASSLVTGGQETQYF.